This TCR beta chain was identified during a study of T cell repertoires in cytomegalovirus infection. In its sample, this clonotype was seen many times. TCRdb passed the reads through MiXCR, listing each CDR3 protein once. The profile covers about 440,000 distinct CDR3 sequences, with roughly 30% appearing a single time and 12% to 15% taken by the ten largest. Germline V gene lookup returns CDR1 SGHVS and CDR2 FNYEAQ. V lost 5 bases, J lost 0 bases, and 13 bases lay in between. The CDR3 is made up of 16 amino acids. This clonotype originated in a human donor in good health (CMV status not recorded). Some clones in this sample may be carry-over from other donors' samples. The J gene is TRBJ2-2, the V gene TRBV7-6; a possible D gene is TRBD2 (6 bases). The sample taken for sequencing was PBMCs. The CDR3 spells CASSPGGAANTGELFF. The CDR3 region has the DNA TGTGCCAGCAGCCCCGGCGGGGCAGCGAACACCGGGGAGCTGTTTTTT.